These 14 T cell receptor beta chains share one sample of origin, sequenced in a study of blood T cell repertoires in COVID-19. Assay: immunoSEQ multiplex PCR; the TCRdb copy retains only in-frame clones and omits some. The data contain 400,000 to 550,000 clones, 80% to 90% of them singletons. The material sequenced was peripheral blood. The receptor source for this set is a woman in her thirties with acute or convalescent COVID-19.

V and J are TRBV5-1 and TRBJ2-2; TRBD1 matches 7 bases. Trimming took 4 bases from V and 7 from J; bases not matched to a gene: 7. This CDR3 comprises 14 residues. From germline, CDR1 is SGHRS and CDR2 YFSETQ. The CDR3 loop is CASSRTGGDGELFF. Written as DNA, the CDR3 is TGCGCCAGCAGCCGGACAGGCGGAGACGGGGAGCTGTTTTTT. Full variable domain (outside the CDR3, taken from reference TRBV5-1 and TRBJ2-2): KAGVTQTPRYLIKTRGQQVTLSCSPISGHRSVSWYQQTPGQGLQFLFEYFSETQRNKGNFPGRFSGRQFSNSRSEMNVSTLELGDSALYLCASSRTGGDGELFFGEGSRLTVL.

CDR3: CASSTRGTSGGAPNEQFF. The CDR3 coding sequence is TGTGCCAGCAGCACACGAGGGACTAGCGGGGGGGCCCCGAATGAGCAGTTCTTC. The V gene is TRBV9, the J gene TRBJ2-1, with 16 bases that match TRBD2. The V and J ends lost 4 bases and 7 bases, in that order; junction bases with no gene match: 11. Per germline, CDR1 SGDLS and CDR2 YYNGEE. This CDR3 has 18 residues.

V gene TRBV24-1 combines with J gene TRBJ2-5; TRBD2 aligns across 14 bases. With V trimmed by 5 bases and J by 4 bases, 11 bases remained unmatched. The CDR3 extends over 18 amino acids. Germline assignment: CDR1 KGHDR and CDR2 SFDVKD. CDR3 protein: CATSGLAGGKGLGETQYF. CDR3 in DNA: TGTGCCACCAGTGGACTAGCGGGGGGGAAGGGGCTTGGAGAGACCCAGTACTTC.

The chain has TRBV4-2 and TRBJ1-1; D is possibly TRBD1 (6 bases). Germline assignment: CDR1 LGHNA and CDR2 YNFKEQ. Trimming left V 3 bases short and J 0 bases short, with 17 bases between. The CDR3 is 17 residues long. Written as DNA, the CDR3 is TGTGCCAGCAGCCATGCCTCCCCGACAGGCGTGAACACTGAAGCTTTCTTT. Translating gives CASSHASPTGVNTEAFF.

The chain has TRBV14 and TRBJ2-7; a weak D match, TRBD2 (5 bases). This CDR3 has 13 amino acids. Germline V lookup: CDR1 SGHDN, CDR2 FVKESK. V gave up 3 bases and J gave up 5 bases, with 11 bases separating them. The CDR3 spells CASSQEVGHEQYF. CDR3 nucleotides: TGTGCCAGCAGCCAGGAGGTGGGCCACGAGCAGTACTTC.

The chain employs TRBV7-9 and TRBJ1-1; D is perhaps TRBD1 (5 bases). This CDR3 has 15 amino acids. Trimming removed 5 bases at V and 6 bases at J, with 19 bases between. In germline, CDR1 is SEHNR, CDR2 FQNEAQ (reference sequence). The chain's CDR3 is CASSQVAGSGAEAFF. DNA for the CDR3: TGTGCCAGCAGCCAGGTGGCAGGGTCGGGCGCTGAAGCTTTCTTT.

The rearrangement joins TRBV5-1 to TRBJ2-4; TRBD1 agrees at 10 bases. The CDR3 is made up of 14 amino acids. In germline, CDR1 is SGHRS, CDR2 YFSETQ. With V trimmed by 4 bases and J by 5 bases, 3 bases remained unmatched. In DNA form, the CDR3 reads TGCGCCAGCAGCCGGGACAGGGGAGAAAACATTCAGTACTTC. Translating gives CASSRDRGENIQYF.

The rearrangement uses TRBV4-1 and TRBJ1-5, with TRBD1 matching over 8 bases. Germline values: CDR1 MGHRA, CDR2 YSYEKL. CDR3 length: 18 residues. With V trimmed by 5 bases and J by 4 bases, 16 bases remained unmatched. The CDR3 nucleotides are TGCGCCAGCAGCGATGCAGGGGGCACTCTCCTTGCGAATCAGCCCCAGCATTTT. It codes for CASSDAGGTLLANQPQHF.

This rearrangement joins TRBV27 to TRBJ2-5; 7 bases map to TRBD2. The CDR3 covers 14 residues. V dropped 5 bases and J dropped 3; count of bases not matched to a gene: 6. Germline CDR1 reads MNHEY; CDR2 reads SMNVEV (reference sequence). The CDR3 bases are TGTGCCAGCAGTCCTCGGACTAGAAAAGAGACCCAGTACTTC. Amino acids: CASSPRTRKETQYF.

V and J are TRBV4-1 and TRBJ2-7; 7 bases fit TRBD1. With 1 base clipped from V and 4 bases from J, the junction kept 4 bases outside the gene matches. Looked up from germline, CDR1 is MGHRA and CDR2 is YSYEKL. There are 14 residues in the CDR3. The CDR3 sequence is CASSQVTGFYEQYF. The CDR3 nucleotides read TGCGCCAGCAGCCAAGTGACAGGGTTTTACGAGCAGTACTTC.

This chain uses TRBV28 with TRBJ2-3, with 9 positions matching TRBD1. Germline V gene lookup returns CDR1 MDHEN and CDR2 SYDVKM. Losses at the gene ends were 5 bases for V and 4 bases for J; bases not matched to a gene: 7. The CDR3 has 15 amino acids. DNA of the CDR3: TGTGCCAGCAGTCTCCAGAGACAGGGGGCAGATACGCAGTATTTT. It encodes CASSLQRQGADTQYF.

The genes are TRBV5-1 and TRBJ2-7; 10 positions agree with TRBD2. Losses at the gene ends were 2 bases for V and 0 bases for J; bases not matched to a gene: 8. Germline assignment: CDR1 SGHRS and CDR2 YFSETQ. CDR3 length: 17 amino acids. The CDR3 nucleotides are TGCGCCAGCAGCTTAGGTAGCGGGGGGATGAGCTCCTACGAGCAGTACTTC. It encodes CASSLGSGGMSSYEQYF.

The gene calls are TRBV11-3 and TRBJ2-3; weak D call: TRBD2 (6 bases). Between the trimmed V and J ends, which lost 1 base and 9 bases, there was a span of 17 bases. The CDR3 runs to 15 residues. Germline assignment: CDR1 SGHNT and CDR2 YENEEA. CDR3 DNA sequence: TGTGCCAGCAGCTTAGGTTTCCGGGAGCAGTGGACGCAGTATTTT. Translation gives CASSLGFREQWTQYF.

The V call is TRBV19, the J call TRBJ2-2; 7 nucleotides line up with TRBD1. The CDR3 totals 13 residues. The V and J ends lost 9 bases and 3 bases, in that order; junction bases with no gene match: 4. CDR1 is LNHDA and CDR2 is SQIVND in the germline V gene (reference sequence). CDR3 in amino acids: CASQTGYTGELFF. CDR3 DNA sequence: TGTGCCAGCCAGACAGGGTACACCGGGGAGCTGTTTTTT.